The present entry profiles one T cell receptor (beta chain) with its context. Profiled with immunoSEQ multiplex PCR; TCRdb holds only in-frame clones, not every one. The repertoire holds about 400,000 clones, with about 88% as singletons. CDR1 LNHNV and CDR2 YYDKDF come from the germline V gene (reference sequence). Unmatched junction bases numbered 10, after V lost 3 bases and J lost 9 bases. CDR3 length equals 16 residues. The source of the sample is a study of blood T cell repertoires in COVID-19. This chain uses TRBV15 with TRBJ1-6; 8 nucleotides line up with TRBD1. What was sequenced was peripheral blood. The clonotype was recovered from a human donor in a cohort sampled during active COVID-19. The CDR3 reads CATSRATGDGSSPLHF. The CDR3 DNA reads as TGTGCCACCAGCAGGGCGACAGGGGATGGAAGTTCACCCCTCCACTTT.